Listed below are T cell receptor beta chains from one sample, sequenced in a study of shared clonotypes between healthy human individuals. TCRdb's table, derived via immunoSEQ multiplex PCR, lists solely in-frame clones and lacks some. The data hold more than 900,000 clones, with more than 75% observed a single time. The sample comprised memory CD4+ T cells from PBMCs. Receptors originate from a man aged 18 to 35 in good health. Some clones in this sample may be carry-over from other donors' samples. CDR3s include the opening cysteine and the closing phenylalanine or tryptophan. The D gene is left open where the match is weak. Size is stated for part of the rows, as once, few or many counts, or as a class when the clone is expanded.

j_gene	v_gene	len	d_gene	abundance	CDR3nt	CDR3aa
TRBJ1-1	TRBV5-1	14	NA	few	TGCGCCAGCAGCTTGGAGAGAGGGAACACTGAAGCTTTCTTT	CASSLERGNTEAFF
TRBJ2-7	TRBV28	15	TRBD2	NA	TGTGCCAGCAGTTCACGACTAGCGGGGAGAGAGCAGCAGTACTTC	CASSSRLAGREQQYF
TRBJ1-4	TRBV5-1	16	NA	once	TGCGCCAGCAGCCTGGGTACGGGGGATGATGGCGAAAAACTGTTTTTT	CASSLGTGDDGEKLFF
TRBJ2-1	TRBV30	11	NA	NA	TGTGCCTGGAGTGGGCTAAATGAGCAGTTCTTC	CAWSGLNEQFF
TRBJ2-2	TRBV5-6	13	NA	NA	TGTGCCAGCAGACGGACCCCCACCGGGGAGCTGTTTTTT	CASRRTPTGELFF
TRBJ2-7	TRBV6-5	14	NA	NA	TGTGCCAGCAGGGGGAGTTGGTTCGTCGACGAGCAGTACTTC	CASRGSWFVDEQYF
TRBJ2-2	TRBV6-5	11	NA	few	TGTGCCAGCAGTGGATCCGGGGAGCTGTTTTTT	CASSGSGELFF
TRBJ2-1	TRBV4-2	16	NA	NA	TGTGCCAGCAGCCAAGGCGGCAGGGTCTTCGACAATGAGCAGTTCTTC	CASSQGGRVFDNEQFF
TRBJ2-1	TRBV18	17	TRBD2	NA	TGTGCCAGCTCACCACCGTCTCGCGGGACTACAAACAATGAGCAGTTCTTC	CASSPPSRGTTNNEQFF
TRBJ1-1	TRBV10-3	14	NA	NA	TGTGCCATCAGTGAAGGGCAGCGGAACACTGAAGCTTTCTTT	CAISEGQRNTEAFF
TRBJ1-3	TRBV5-5	17	NA	NA	TGTGCCAGCACCACACGTCACCTCGGGGAAGGCGGAAACACCATATATTTT	CASTTRHLGEGGNTIYF